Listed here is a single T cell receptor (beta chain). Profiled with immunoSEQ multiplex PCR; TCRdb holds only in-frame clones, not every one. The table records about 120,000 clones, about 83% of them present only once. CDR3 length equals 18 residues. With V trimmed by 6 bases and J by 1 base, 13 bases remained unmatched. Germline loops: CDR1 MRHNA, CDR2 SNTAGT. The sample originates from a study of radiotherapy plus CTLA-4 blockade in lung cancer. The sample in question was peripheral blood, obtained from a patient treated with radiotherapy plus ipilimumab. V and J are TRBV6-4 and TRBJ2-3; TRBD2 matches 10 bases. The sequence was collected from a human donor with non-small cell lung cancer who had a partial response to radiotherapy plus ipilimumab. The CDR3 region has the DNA TGTGCCAGCAGACCTTCGGGTTCTAGCGGGAGAGGCACAGATACGCAGTATTTT. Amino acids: CASRPSGSSGRGTDTQYF.